Included here is one T cell receptor (beta chain) sequence, with context. Antigen: not known. These data are taken from a study of shared clonotypes between healthy human individuals. Study-wide results and limits: Naive CD4 clonotypes were shared across a handful of donors at around 5.4%.

The authors divided CD4+ cells into CD45RA+ naive and CD45RA-negative memory subsets. The repertoire was sequenced with immunoSEQ multiplex PCR; TCRdb's copy has only in-frame clones and lacks some. The profile shows about a million clones, approximately 80% of them singletons. The CDR3 has 15 amino acids. V lost 5 bases and J lost 8; bases outside the gene matches: 12. CDR1 SGHDT and CDR2 YYEEEE come from the germline V gene. Source material: memory CD4+ T cells from PBMCs. Subset defined: CD45RA-negative fraction. This sequence joins TRBV5-6 and TRBJ1-4; 7 bases line up with TRBD1. The source is a man aged 18 to 30 in good health. Some clones in this sample may be carry-over from other donors' samples. CDR3 nucleotides: TGTGCCAGCAGTGGAACCGGGACAGAATGGGAAAAACTGTTTTTT. Translated: CASSGTGTEWEKLFF.